The present TCR beta chain was sequenced within a study of response to subunit inactivated influenza vaccine. TCRdb analysed the RT-PCR reads with MiXCR anew, one entry per CDR3 protein. The sample comprises hundreds of thousands of distinct CDR3 sequences, 10% to 15% of which are singletons, and about an eighth rests with the top ten. This clonotype was seen only a few times. Its specificity is not known. The germline V gene has CDR1 MGHDK and CDR2 SYGVNS. The V gene lost 1 base and the J gene lost 3 bases, with 4 bases spanning the gap. The CDR3 is 14 residues long. Overall study findings and caveats: The authors put forward the suggestion that each seasonal influenza vaccination may bring in only a limited number of new T cells.

The sample here was PBMCs from blood, taken roughly 47 days after vaccination. This clonotype originated in a man aged 50 to 59 who received an inactivated influenza vaccine. The chain uses TRBV25-1 and TRBJ1-6; D not certain. The DNA of the CDR3 is TGTGCCAGCAGTGAATCGGGCTATAATTCACCCCTCCACTTT. This gives the protein CASSESGYNSPLHF.